The text below deals with one T cell receptor (beta chain). Its antigen is unknown. The CDR3 extends over 14 amino acids. J gave up 8 bases and V 6 bases, and 10 bases lay outside the gene matches. Germline CDR1 and CDR2: SQVTM and ANQGSEA. This specimen comes from a study of cytomegalovirus exposure and HLA in healthy donors. Use of 60 Vbeta and 13 Jbeta primers characterized the PCR. The assay was immunoSEQ multiplex PCR, and TCRdb's table has in-frame clones only and misses some. Seen here are about 97,000 clones, roughly 80% observed once, and the top ten hold 3.5% to 5%. Whole-study findings and limits: Earlier analysis found most TCR beta V segments productive about 90% or about 30% of the time. Cytomegalovirus-associated status was assigned to approximately 160 TCR beta chains. The number of N-insertions in an Asian-associated ancestry cluster was reportedly below the approximately 700-donor mean in a later analysis. Available immune exposure information covered CMV serostatus only.

The sequence was collected from a man aged 40-49 years in good health and CMV-seronegative. The sample was PBMCs. The V and J genes are TRBV29-1 and TRBJ1-2, with 12 positions matching TRBD1. CDR3 region: CSVVPGQGAGGYTF. The DNA for the CDR3 is TGCAGCGTCGTCCCGGGACAGGGGGCGGGAGGCTACACCTTC.